The clone carrying this T cell receptor beta chain has only a few counts. Its matching antigen is unknown. In the PCR, 60 Vbeta and 13 Jbeta primers were used. Profiling relied on immunoSEQ multiplex PCR, and the TCRdb table lists in-frame clones only, not all of them. This sample has about 200,000 clones, with about 80% found just once. CDR3 length equals 14 residues. The V end lost 4 bases, the J end lost 5 bases, and 14 bases lay between the germline ends. Germline lookup yields CDR1 SEHNR and CDR2 FQNEAQ (reference sequence). This sample is part of a study of cytomegalovirus exposure and HLA in healthy donors. Overall study context: Earlier results showed roughly 120 million unique TCR beta sequences derived from approximately 170 million T cells.

Notes on the study in general: Later on, an analysis found that several of the most significant clusters appeared to be linked to common viral pathogens, which included parvovirus B19.

This receptor was obtained from a woman under 40 in good health and CMV-seronegative. The specimen sequenced was PBMCs. V and J are TRBV7-9 and TRBJ1-1, with D perhaps matching TRBD1 (6 bases). CDR3 loop: CASSSSRGGTEAFF. In nucleotides, the CDR3 is TGTGCCAGCAGCTCCTCCAGGGGAGGGACTGAAGCTTTCTTT.